This T cell receptor beta chain was found in a study of cytomegalovirus exposure and HLA in healthy donors. Whole-study findings and limits: In a later analysis, common viral pathogens appeared linked to several of the most significant clusters.

V gave up 9 bases and J gave up 8 bases; unmatched junction bases: 13. The length of the CDR3 is 14 residues. The germline CDR1 and CDR2 sequences are SGHRS and YFSETQ. 60 Vbeta and 13 Jbeta primers were used in PCR. This table comes from immunoSEQ multiplex PCR, and its TCRdb copy is limited to in-frame clones, with some not included. The data show about 110,000 clones, more than 65% seen once. Concerning this clone: What it binds is not known.

The sequence was obtained from a woman aged 45-59 years in good health and CMV-seropositive. This chain links TRBV5-1 with TRBJ1-2; TRBD1 aligns across 10 bases. Sequenced: PBMCs. CDR3 in DNA: TGCGCCACCAGAGTGACGTCGGGACAGGGGGGCTACACCTTC. It translates to CATRVTSGQGGYTF.